One and the same sample provided the 9 T cell receptor beta chains below, sequenced in a study of T cell responses to AZD1222 COVID-19 vaccine. The data were produced by immunoSEQ multiplex PCR, yet TCRdb's version contains in-frame clones alone and is incomplete. The sample holds around 160,000 clones, about 93% seen once. This material consisted of peripheral blood, taken on day 0 of AZD1222 vaccination. The receptors were gathered from an adult in good health.

The chain recombines TRBV6-5 with TRBJ1-5; D not certain. V lost 0 bases and J lost 0, with 6 bases in between. The CDR3 is 15 residues long. Germline CDR1 is MNHEY and CDR2 is SVGAGI. The CDR3 sequence: CASSYSRYSNQPQHF. CDR3 nucleotide sequence: TGTGCCAGCAGTTACTCGCGGTATAGCAATCAGCCCCAGCATTTT.

This clone was observed a handful of times. The chain joins TRBV6-2 or TRBV6-3 to TRBJ2-7; D possibly corresponds to TRBD2 (5 bases). V was pared by 0 bases and J by 2 bases, with 11 bases between. There are 15 residues in the CDR3. The germline gives CDR1 MNHEY, CDR2 SVGEGT. CDR3 bases: TGTGCCAGCAGTTACTCGAGGGCCCTCGCCTACGAGCAGTACTTC. Translation gives CASSYSRALAYEQYF.

The rearrangement uses TRBV5-1 and TRBJ2-1; D not certain. From germline, CDR1 is SGHRS and CDR2 YFSETQ. The CDR3 is made up of 13 amino acids. V was cut by 0 bases and J by 4 bases, with 5 bases left in between. The CDR3 nucleotides are TGCGCCAGCAGCTTGGCCAATTACAATGAGCAGTTCTTC. Translated, it gives CASSLANYNEQFF.

This clone was observed a few times. Relative to the germline gene, one junction end is altered; a read error may explain this. CDR3 nucleotides: TGTGCCAGCACCTTAGCGGGAGGAGTTAGCGGGGAGCTGTTTTTT. It yields the protein CASTLAGGVSGELFF. The chain couples TRBV7-8 to TRBJ2-2; 10 nucleotides align to TRBD2. CDR1 and CDR2 from the germline V gene are SGHVS and FQNEAQ. This CDR3 comprises 15 residues.

This rearrangement joins TRBV6-5 to TRBJ1-1, with unresolved D. V shed 6 bases and J shed 5 bases, with 16 bases lying between them. Germline V gene data show CDR1 as MNHEY and CDR2 as SVGAGI. The CDR3 sequence is 14 residues long. In DNA form, the CDR3 reads TGTGCCAGCAGGCAAACAGCCACGGGAACTGAAGCTTTCTTT. Protein product: CASRQTATGTEAFF.

This sequence joins TRBV11-2 and TRBJ2-2, with D possibly TRBD1 on 6 matching bases. Germline V gives CDR1 SGHAT, CDR2 FQNNGV. This CDR3 is built from 14 residues. Trimming shortened V by 5 bases and J by 6 bases, and 13 bases separated the two germline ends. CDR3 loop: CASSPGVIAGELFF. The CDR3 bases are TGTGCCAGCAGCCCAGGGGTGATCGCCGGGGAGCTGTTTTTT.

This clone was picked up one time. The rearrangement links TRBV20-1 to TRBJ1-2, with D hard to call. The CDR3 is 11 amino acids. In germline, CDR1 is DFQATT, CDR2 SNEGSKA (reference sequence). Deletions cut 6 bases from V and 7 bases from J, with 12 bases between. Here the CDR3 reads CSAVRLFGYTF. The CDR3 DNA is TGCAGTGCGGTCAGGCTCTTTGGCTACACCTTC.

Turning to this clone: The same CDR3 can be traced to other DNA sequences in this sample. The V call is TRBV9, the J call TRBJ1-1; no firm D call. The CDR3 contains 14 residues. The germline CDR1 and CDR2 sequences are SGDLS and YYNGEE. Trimming pared 2 bases from V and 4 bases from J, leaving 12 bases between. CDR3 protein: CASSVAGEGTEAFF. The CDR3 DNA follows: TGTGCCAGCAGCGTGGCCGGGGAGGGCACTGAAGCTTTCTTT.

The rearrangement links TRBV4-1 to TRBJ2-1, with D possibly matching TRBD2 (6 bases). V was pared by 0 bases and J by 4 bases, with 16 bases between. The length of the CDR3 is 17 residues. Germline values: CDR1 MGHRA, CDR2 YSYEKL. The CDR3: CASSQDRSGESYNEQFF. The DNA for the CDR3 is TGCGCCAGCAGCCAAGATCGATCGGGAGAGTCGTACAATGAGCAGTTCTTC.